This T cell receptor (beta chain) was found in a study of T cells in localized non-small cell lung cancer. Regarding the study as a whole: In uninvolved adjacent lung, T cell clonality reached its highest value, exceeding tumor. Without multi-region sequencing, intratumor heterogeneity could not be excluded. Prolonged overall survival went with higher T cell density in the blood. A median of around 58 clones ranked among the top 100 in tumor appeared in adjacent lung.

TCRdb's copy holds only in-frame clones and misses some; the assay was immunoSEQ multiplex PCR. The sample consists of roughly 24,000 clones, roughly 90% of them appearing once. With respect to this clone: Its antigen is as yet unknown.

J was trimmed by 2 bases and V by 0 bases; bases with no gene match: 2. Germline assignment: CDR1 SGHRS and CDR2 YFSETQ. This CDR3 contains 15 residues. This chain joins TRBV5-1 and TRBJ1-1, with 9 positions matching TRBD1. The receptor comes from a man aged 35 to 70 with stage I squamous cell lung carcinoma. Here the sequenced sample was peripheral blood, taken before any cancer treatment. The CDR3 is CASSLVGQGNTEAFF. CDR3 DNA sequence: TGCGCCAGCAGCTTGGTGGGACAGGGTAACACTGAAGCTTTCTTT.